This T cell receptor beta chain was found in a study of cytomegalovirus exposure and HLA in healthy donors. In the study overall: Roughly 92 million unique TCRs, all from HLA-typed donors, were included in an early release of the data.

Study observations and caveats: What was likely a sequencing artifact was a cluster of highly shared sequence variants. When analyzed later, a missense DCLRE1C variant was found to be linked to TCR beta V- and J-gene trimming. Both high specificity and high sensitivity reportedly marked the classifier's diagnosis of cytomegalovirus status.

Of note for this clone: No antigen is known for it.

A multiplex PCR was run with 60 Vbeta primers and 13 Jbeta primers. Only in-frame clones appear in the TCRdb table, and some are missing; sequencing was by immunoSEQ multiplex PCR. The table shows 200,000 or so clones, with about 89% occurring only once. The receptor's source is a man aged 25 to 40 in good health and CMV-seronegative. Sequenced input: PBMCs.

CDR3 region: CASSPIDGSSGNTIYF. In DNA, the CDR3 is TGTGCCAGCTCACCAATTGACGGGAGCTCTGGAAACACCATATATTTT. The chain couples TRBV18 to TRBJ1-3; D ambiguous. The CDR3 is made up of 16 amino acids. Germline assignment: CDR1 KGHSH and CDR2 LQKENI. V dropped 2 bases and J dropped 0 bases, with 11 bases sitting between them.